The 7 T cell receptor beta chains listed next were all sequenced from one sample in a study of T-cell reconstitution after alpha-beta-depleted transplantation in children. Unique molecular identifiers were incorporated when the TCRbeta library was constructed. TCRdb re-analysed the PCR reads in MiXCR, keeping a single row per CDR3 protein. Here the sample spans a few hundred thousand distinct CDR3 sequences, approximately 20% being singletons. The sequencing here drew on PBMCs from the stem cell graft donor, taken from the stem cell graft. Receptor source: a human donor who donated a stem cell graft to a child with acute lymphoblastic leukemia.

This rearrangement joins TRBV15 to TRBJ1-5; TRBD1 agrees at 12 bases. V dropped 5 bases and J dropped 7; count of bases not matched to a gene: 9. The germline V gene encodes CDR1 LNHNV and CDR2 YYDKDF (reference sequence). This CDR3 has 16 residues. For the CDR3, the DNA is TGTGCCACCAGCCGGTGGGGACAGGGGGCATTACAGCCCCAGCATTTT. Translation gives CATSRWGQGALQPQHF.

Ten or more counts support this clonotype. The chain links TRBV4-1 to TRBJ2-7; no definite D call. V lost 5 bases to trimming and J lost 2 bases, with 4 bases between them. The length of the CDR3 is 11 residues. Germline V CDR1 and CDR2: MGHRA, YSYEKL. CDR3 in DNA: TGCGCCAGCAGCACTGCCTACGAGCAGTACTTC. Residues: CASSTAYEQYF.

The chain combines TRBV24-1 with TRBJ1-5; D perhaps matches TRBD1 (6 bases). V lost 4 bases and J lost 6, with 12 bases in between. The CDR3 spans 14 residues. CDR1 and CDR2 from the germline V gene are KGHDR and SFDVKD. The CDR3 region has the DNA TGTGCCACCAGTGACTCCGCAGGGGTTCAGCCCCAGCATTTT. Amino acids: CATSDSAGVQPQHF.

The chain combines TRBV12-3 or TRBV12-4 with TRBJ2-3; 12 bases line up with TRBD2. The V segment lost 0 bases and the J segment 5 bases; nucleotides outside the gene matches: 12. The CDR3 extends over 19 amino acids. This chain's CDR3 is CASSLASRLAGEVIDTQYF. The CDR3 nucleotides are TGTGCCAGCAGTTTAGCTTCGCGACTAGCGGGAGAGGTTATAGATACGCAGTATTTT.

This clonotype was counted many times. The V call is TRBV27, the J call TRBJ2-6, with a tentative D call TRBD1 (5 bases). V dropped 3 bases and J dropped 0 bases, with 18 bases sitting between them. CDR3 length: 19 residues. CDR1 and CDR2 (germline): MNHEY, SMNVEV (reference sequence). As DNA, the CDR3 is TGTGCCAGCAGTTTTCGCCCCTTTACAGGCGTCTCTGGGGCCAACGTCCTGACTTTC. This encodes CASSFRPFTGVSGANVLTF.

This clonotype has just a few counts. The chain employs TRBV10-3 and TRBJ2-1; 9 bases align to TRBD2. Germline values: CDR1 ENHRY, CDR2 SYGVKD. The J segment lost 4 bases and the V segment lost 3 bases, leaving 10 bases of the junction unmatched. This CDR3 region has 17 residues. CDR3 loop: CAISDRLAGNSYNEQFF. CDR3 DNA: TGTGCCATCAGTGATCGGCTAGCGGGAAACTCGTACAATGAGCAGTTCTTC.

DNA of the CDR3: TGTGCCAGCAGCTCCGGGACTAGCGGGTACTCCTACGAGCAGTACTTC. Its translation: CASSSGTSGYSYEQYF. This rearrangement joins TRBV13 to TRBJ2-7; 12 bases map to TRBD2. The germline CDR1 and CDR2 sequences are PRHDT and FYEKMQ (reference sequence). V trimming: 4 bases; J trimming: 0 bases; junction bases outside the gene matches: 4. The CDR3 runs to 16 residues.